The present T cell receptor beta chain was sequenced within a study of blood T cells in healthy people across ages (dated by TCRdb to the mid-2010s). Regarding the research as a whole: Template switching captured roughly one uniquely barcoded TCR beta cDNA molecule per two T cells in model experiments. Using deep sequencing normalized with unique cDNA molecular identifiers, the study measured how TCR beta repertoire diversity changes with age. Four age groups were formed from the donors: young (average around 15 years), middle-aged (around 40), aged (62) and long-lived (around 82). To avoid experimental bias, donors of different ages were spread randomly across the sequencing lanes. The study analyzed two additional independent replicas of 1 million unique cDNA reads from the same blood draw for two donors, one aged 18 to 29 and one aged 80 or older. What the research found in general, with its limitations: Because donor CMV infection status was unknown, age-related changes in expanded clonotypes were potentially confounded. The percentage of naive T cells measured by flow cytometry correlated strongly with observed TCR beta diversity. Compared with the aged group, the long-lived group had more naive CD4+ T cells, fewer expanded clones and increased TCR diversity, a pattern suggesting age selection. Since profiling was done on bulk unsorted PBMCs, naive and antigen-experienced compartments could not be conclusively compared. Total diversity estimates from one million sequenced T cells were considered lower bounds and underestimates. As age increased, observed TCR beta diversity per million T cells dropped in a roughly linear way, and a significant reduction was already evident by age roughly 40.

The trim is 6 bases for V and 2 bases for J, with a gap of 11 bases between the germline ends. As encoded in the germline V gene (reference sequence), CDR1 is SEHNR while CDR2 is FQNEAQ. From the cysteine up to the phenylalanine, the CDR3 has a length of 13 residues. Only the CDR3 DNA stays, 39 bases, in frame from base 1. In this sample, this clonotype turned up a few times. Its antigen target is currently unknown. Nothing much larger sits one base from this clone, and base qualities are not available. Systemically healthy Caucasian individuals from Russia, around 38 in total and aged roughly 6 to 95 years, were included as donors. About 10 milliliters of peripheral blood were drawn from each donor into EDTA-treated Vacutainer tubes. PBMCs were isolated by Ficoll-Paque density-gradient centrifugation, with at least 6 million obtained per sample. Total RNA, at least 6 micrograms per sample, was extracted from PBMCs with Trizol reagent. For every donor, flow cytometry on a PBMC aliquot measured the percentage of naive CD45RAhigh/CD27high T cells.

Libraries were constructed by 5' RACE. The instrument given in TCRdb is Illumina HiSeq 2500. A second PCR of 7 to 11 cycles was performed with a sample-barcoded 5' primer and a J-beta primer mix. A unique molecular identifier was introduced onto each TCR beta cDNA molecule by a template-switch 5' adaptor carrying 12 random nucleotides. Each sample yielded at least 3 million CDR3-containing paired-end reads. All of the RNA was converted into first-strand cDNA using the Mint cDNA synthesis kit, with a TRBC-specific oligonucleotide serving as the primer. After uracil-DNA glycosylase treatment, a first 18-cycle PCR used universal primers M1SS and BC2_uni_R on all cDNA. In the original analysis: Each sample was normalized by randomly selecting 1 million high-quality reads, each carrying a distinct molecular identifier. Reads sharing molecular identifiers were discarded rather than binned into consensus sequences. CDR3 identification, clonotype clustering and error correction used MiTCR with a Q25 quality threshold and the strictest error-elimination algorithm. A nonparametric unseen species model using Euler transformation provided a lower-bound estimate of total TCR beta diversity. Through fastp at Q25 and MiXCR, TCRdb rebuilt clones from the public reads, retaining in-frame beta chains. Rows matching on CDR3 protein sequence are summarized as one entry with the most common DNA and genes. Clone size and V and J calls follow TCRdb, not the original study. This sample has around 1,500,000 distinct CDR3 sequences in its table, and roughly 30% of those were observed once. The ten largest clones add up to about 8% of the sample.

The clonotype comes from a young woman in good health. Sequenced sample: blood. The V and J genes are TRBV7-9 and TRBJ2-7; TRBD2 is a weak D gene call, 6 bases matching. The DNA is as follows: TGTGCCAGCAGGTCTGGGGAGGCCTACGAGCAGTACTTC. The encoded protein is CASRSGEAYEQYF.